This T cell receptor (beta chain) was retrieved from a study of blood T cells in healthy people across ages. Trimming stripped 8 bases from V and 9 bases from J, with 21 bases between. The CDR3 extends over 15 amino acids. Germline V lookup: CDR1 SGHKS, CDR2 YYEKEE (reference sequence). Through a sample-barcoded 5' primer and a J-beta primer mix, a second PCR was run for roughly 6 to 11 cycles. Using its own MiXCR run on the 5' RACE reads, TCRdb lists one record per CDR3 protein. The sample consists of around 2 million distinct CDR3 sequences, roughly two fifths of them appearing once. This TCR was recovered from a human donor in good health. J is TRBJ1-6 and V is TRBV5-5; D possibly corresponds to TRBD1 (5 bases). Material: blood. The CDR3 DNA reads TGTGCCAGTAATGAACCGGGACGGACCCCTTCACCCCTCCACTTT. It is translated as CASNEPGRTPSPLHF.